This record looks at one T cell receptor beta chain sequence and its context. Which antigen it targets is not known. No much larger clonotype is one base removed from it; base qualities were not supplied. From the germline V gene, CDR1 is SNHLY and CDR2 is FYNNEI. V loses 6 bases at its end and J loses 1 base; junction bases beyond the gene matches: 1. The CDR3 goes from the cysteine to the phenylalanine over 14 residues. Only CDR3 DNA is held: 42 bases, read in frame from base 1. The sample originates from a study of blood T cell repertoires in COVID-19 (TCRdb year 2020). Regarding the study in general: Collaborator samples came from the United States, Italy and Spain and covered acute and convalescent phases of COVID-19. The prospective study material was composed of cDNA or gDNA derived from T cells, B-cell-depleted T cells, or PBMCs. Subjects who had been exposed to COVID-19, were actively infected with it, or had recovered from it provided the deeply sampled blood TCRbeta repertoires that made up the dataset. The repertoires were released in a freely available public database meant as a resource for research on the immune response to SARS-CoV-2. Samples were obtained from the ongoing ImmuneRACE study (first 160 participants) and from some 1,200 subjects provided by 6 global collaborators. A de-identified subject ID, COVID-19 status, age in years and sex were almost always included in the sample metadata. Where available, HLA class I and class II types were obtained from metadata supplied by the sample provider rather than from assay-based typing. Paper-wide results and their limitations: The amount of clinical and demographic metadata varied by source and participant and was provided uncurated.

The collaborating institutions used their own protocols to collect whole blood in K2EDTA tubes. For TCRbeta analysis, collaborators shipped samples as frozen whole blood, isolated PBMCs, or DNA extracted from either of those sample types. The immunoSEQ Assay, a bias-controlled multiplex PCR, was used to amplify TCRbeta CDR3 regions from genomic DNA. The published analysis was carried out like this. Nucleated cell counts per sample were estimated from amplification of reference gene primers within the assay. To quantify the absolute abundance of each unique TCRbeta CDR3 rearrangement, sequence reads were collapsed and filtered. For each sample, productive Simpson clonality was calculated as the square root of Simpson's diversity index across productive rearrangements. Imported from immuneACCESS, the table was reduced by TCRdb to in-frame sequences with V and J called. These copies leave out some clones; in studies compared against another copy, an unresolved V gene accounts for under half, and the cause of the remainder is not known. The D gene and trimming were derived from the DNA, and the V and J assignments and clone size from that table. The sample has around 180,000 clones on record, roughly 70% of them singletons. 3% of the sample goes to the ten largest clones.

The TCR was taken from an elderly woman with acute or convalescent COVID-19. This receptor chain uses TRBV2 and TRBJ1-5, with 9 bases in between that match TRBD1. The sample consisted of peripheral blood. This receptor has the CDR3 CASRDRGSNQPQHF. The nucleotides are TGTGCCAGCAGGGACAGGGGAAGCAATCAGCCCCAGCATTTT.